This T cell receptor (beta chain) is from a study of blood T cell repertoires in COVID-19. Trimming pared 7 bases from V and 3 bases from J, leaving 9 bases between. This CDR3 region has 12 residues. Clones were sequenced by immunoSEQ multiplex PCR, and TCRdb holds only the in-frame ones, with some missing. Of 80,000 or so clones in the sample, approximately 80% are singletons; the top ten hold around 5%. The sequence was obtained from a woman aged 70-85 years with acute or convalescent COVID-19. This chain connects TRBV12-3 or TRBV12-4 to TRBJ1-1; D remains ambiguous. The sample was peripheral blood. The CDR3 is CASKRMDTEAFF. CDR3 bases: TGTGCCAGCAAGAGGATGGACACTGAAGCTTTCTTT.